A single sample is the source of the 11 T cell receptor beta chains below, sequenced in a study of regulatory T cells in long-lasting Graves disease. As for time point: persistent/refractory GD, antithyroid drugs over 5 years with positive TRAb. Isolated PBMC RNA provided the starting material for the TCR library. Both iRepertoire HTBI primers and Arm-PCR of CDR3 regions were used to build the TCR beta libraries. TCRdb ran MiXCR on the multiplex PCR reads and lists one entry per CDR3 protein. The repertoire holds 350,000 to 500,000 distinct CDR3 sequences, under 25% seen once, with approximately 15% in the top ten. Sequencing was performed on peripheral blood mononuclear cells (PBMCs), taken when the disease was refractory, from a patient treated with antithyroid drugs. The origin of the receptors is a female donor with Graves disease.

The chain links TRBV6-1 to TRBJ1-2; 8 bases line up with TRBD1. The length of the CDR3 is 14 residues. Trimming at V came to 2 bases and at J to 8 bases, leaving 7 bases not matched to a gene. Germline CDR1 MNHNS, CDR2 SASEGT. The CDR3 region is CASSELTGVGGYTF. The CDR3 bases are TGTGCCAGCAGTGAACTGACAGGGGTCGGCGGCTACACCTTC.

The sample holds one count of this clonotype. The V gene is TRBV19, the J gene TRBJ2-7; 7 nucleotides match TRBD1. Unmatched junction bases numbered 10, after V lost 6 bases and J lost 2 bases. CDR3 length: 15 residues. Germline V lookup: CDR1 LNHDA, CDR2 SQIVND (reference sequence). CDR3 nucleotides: TGTGCCAGTAGCCTTGCCCAGGGGGACACCTACGAGCAGTACTTC. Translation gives CASSLAQGDTYEQYF.

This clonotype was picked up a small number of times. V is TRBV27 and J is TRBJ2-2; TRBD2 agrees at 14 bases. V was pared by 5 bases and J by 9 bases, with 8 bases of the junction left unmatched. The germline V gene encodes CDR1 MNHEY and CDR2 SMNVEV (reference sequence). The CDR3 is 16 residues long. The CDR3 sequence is CASSPGTSGRSRELFF. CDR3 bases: TGTGCCAGCAGTCCCGGGACTAGCGGGAGATCCAGGGAGCTGTTTTTT.

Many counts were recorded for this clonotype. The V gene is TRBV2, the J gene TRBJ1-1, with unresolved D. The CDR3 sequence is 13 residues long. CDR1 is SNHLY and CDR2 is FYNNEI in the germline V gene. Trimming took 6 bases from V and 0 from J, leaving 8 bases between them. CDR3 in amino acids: CASRAGMNTEAFF. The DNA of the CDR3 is TGTGCCAGCAGGGCGGGGATGAACACTGAAGCTTTCTTT.

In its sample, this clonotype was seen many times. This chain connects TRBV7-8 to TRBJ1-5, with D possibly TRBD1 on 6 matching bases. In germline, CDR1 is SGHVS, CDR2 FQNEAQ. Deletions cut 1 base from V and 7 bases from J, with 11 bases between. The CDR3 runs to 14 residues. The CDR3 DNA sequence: TGTGCCAGCAGCTTAGAGTTCGGGGGCCAGCCCCAGCATTTT. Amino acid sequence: CASSLEFGGQPQHF.

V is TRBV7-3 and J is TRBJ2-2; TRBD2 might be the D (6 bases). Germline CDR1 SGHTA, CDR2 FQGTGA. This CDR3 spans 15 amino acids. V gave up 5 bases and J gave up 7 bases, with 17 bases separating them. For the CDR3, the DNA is TGTGCCAGCAGCCGAGGGGCGGGAAGCGACGGGGAGCTGTTTTTT. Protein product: CASSRGAGSDGELFF.

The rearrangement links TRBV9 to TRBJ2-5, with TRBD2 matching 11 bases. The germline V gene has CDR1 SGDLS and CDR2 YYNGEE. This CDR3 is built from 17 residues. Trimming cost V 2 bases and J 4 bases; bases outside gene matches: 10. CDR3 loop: CASSVQNGLAGRETQYF. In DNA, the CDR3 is TGTGCCAGCAGCGTGCAGAACGGACTAGCGGGCAGAGAGACCCAGTACTTC.

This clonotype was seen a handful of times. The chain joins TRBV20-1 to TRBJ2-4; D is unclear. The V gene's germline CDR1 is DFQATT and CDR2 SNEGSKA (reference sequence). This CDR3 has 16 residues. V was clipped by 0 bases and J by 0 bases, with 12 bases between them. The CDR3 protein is CSARDGRILAKNIQYF. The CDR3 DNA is TGCAGTGCTAGAGATGGGCGTATACTAGCCAAAAACATTCAGTACTTC.

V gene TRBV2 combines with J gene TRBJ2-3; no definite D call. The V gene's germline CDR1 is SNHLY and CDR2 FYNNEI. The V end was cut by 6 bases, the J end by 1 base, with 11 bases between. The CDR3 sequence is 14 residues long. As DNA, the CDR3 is TGTGCCAGCAGGGAGTCGCTGGGCACAGATACGCAGTATTTT. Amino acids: CASRESLGTDTQYF.

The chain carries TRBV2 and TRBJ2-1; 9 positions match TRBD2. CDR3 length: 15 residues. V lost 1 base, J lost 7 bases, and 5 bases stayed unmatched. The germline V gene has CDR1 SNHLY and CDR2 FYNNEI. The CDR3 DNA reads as TGTGCCAGCAGTGAAGATAGCGGGAGTCTGAATGAGCAGTTCTTC. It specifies CASSEDSGSLNEQFF.

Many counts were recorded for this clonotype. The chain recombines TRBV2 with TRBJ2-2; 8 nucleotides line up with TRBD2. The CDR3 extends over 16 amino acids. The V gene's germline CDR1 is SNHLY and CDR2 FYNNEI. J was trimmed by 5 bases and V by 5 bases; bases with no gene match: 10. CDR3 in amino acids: CASSLGTSGLTGELFF. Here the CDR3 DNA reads TGTGCCAGCAGTCTCGGGACTAGTGGTCTTACCGGGGAGCTGTTTTTT.